This T cell receptor (beta chain) was identified during a study of blood T cell repertoires in COVID-19. On the study more broadly: Samples came from the United States, Italy and Spain, spanning acute and convalescent COVID-19. In each case, the material was cDNA or gDNA derived from T cells, B-cell-depleted T cells, or PBMCs.

In Seattle, patients joined the study during active infection and were tracked longitudinally. In the study's own analysis: For nucleated cells, counts were estimated from reference gene primer amplification. Produced via immunoSEQ multiplex PCR; TCRdb's table is partial and in-frame only. That table furnishes V, J and clone size, whereas the DNA furnished D and trimming. The sample has 85,000 to 120,000 clones; more than 90% are singletons. This CDR3 is 12 amino acids long. Looked up from germline, CDR1 is LNHDA and CDR2 is SQIVND (reference sequence). The V gene lost 3 bases and the J gene lost 5 bases, with 7 bases spanning the gap.

Input material: peripheral blood. The chain carries TRBV19 and TRBJ1-1, with a tentative D call TRBD1 (5 bases). This receptor was taken from a woman between 50 and 59 years old with COVID-19, enrolled during active disease. For the CDR3, the DNA is TGTGCCAGTAGTATTGCAGGGACTGAAGCTTTCTTT. It encodes CASSIAGTEAFF.